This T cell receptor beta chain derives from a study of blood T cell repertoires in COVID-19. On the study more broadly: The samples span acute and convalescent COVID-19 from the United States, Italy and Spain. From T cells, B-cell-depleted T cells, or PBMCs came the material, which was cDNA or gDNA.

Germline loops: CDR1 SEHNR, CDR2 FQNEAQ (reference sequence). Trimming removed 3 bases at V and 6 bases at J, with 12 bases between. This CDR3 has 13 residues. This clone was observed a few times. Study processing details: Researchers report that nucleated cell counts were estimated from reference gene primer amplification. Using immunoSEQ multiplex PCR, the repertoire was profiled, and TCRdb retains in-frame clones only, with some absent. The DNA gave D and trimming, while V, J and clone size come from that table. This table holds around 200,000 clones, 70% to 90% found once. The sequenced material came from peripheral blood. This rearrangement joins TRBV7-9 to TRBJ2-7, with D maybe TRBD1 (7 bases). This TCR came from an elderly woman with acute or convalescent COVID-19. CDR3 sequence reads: CASSFAGGGEQYF. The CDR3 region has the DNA TGTGCCAGCAGCTTCGCAGGGGGAGGCGAGCAGTACTTC.